The T cell receptor (beta chain) described here comes from a study of cytomegalovirus exposure and HLA in healthy donors. This CDR3 is built from 14 residues. Germline trimming cut 8 bases from V and 4 bases from J; bases unmatched to any gene: 5. CDR1 is MDHEN, CDR2 SYDVKM, per germline. The study, taken as a whole, reports: Roughly even sequencing depth across donors was the assumption behind the presence/absence analyses. A prior analysis recorded that most TCR beta V segments were productive about 90% or about 30% of the time. Sequence variants that were highly shared formed a cluster that was likely a sequencing artifact.

In regard to this clone: Antigen specificity is unknown.

13 Jbeta primers and 60 Vbeta primers were used for the PCR. Generated by immunoSEQ multiplex PCR, the TCRdb table keeps only in-frame clones and is missing some. The sample has some 140,000 clones; around four fifths are singletons. Healthy bone marrow donors supplied every sample. The sequenced sample consisted of PBMCs. The TCR originated in a male donor in good health and CMV-seropositive. V usage is TRBV28 and J usage is TRBJ2-1, with 10 bases fitting TRBD2. The CDR3 DNA reads TGTGCCAGCCGAGGACTAGCGGATTACAATGAGCAGTTCTTC. Its translation: CASRGLADYNEQFF.